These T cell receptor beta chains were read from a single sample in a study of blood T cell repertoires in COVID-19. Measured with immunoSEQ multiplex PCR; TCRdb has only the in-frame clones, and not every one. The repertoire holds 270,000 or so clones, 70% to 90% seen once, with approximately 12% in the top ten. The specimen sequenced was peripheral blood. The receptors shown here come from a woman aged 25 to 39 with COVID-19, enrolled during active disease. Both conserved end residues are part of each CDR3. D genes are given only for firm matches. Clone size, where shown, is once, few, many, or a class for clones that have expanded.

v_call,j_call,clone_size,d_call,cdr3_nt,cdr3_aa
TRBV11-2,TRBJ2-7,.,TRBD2,TGTGCCAGCAGCTCCTCGGGGGGCTCCTACGAGCAGTACTTC,CASSSSGGSYEQYF
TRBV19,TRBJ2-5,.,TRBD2,TGTGCCAGTAGTTGGCGGGGGACTCAAGAGACCCAGTACTTC,CASSWRGTQETQYF
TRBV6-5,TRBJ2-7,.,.,TGTGCCAGCACCGATAGGGGCTACGAGCAGTACTTC,CASTDRGYEQYF
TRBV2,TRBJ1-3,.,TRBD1,TGTGCCAGCGACCGGGACAGAGGATACACCATATATTTT,CASDRDRGYTIYF
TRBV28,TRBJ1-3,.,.,TGTGCCAGCAGTTTCCCAGGGGTGGGAAACACCATATATTTT,CASSFPGVGNTIYF
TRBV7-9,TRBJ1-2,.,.,TGTGCCAGCAGCTTAAGTACAGCCCTGGGGAGTGGCTACACCTTC,CASSLSTALGSGYTF
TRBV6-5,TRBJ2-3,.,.,TGTGCCAGCAGTTACTTCAGAAGACAAGATACGCAGTATTTT,CASSYFRRQDTQYF
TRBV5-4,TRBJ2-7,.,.,TGTGCCAGCAGCTTTACAGGGTACGAGCAGTACTTC,CASSFTGYEQYF
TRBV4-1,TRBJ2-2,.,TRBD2,TGCGCCAGCAGCCAAGTGCGGGGGGACACCGGGGAGCTGTTTTTT,CASSQVRGDTGELFF
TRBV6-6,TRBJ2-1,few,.,TGTGCCAGCAGTATCCAGATATACAATGAGCAGTTCTTC,CASSIQIYNEQFF
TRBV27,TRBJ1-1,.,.,TGTGCCAGCAGCCTAGCCCCGAGTACTGAAGCTTTCTTT,CASSLAPSTEAFF
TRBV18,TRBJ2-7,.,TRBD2,TGTGCCAGCTCACCCTCACTAGCGGGGGGCTCCTACGAGCAGTACTTC,CASSPSLAGGSYEQYF
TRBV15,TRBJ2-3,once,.,TGTGCCACCAGCAGTGTAGTATCGCCGGATACGCAGTATTTT,CATSSVVSPDTQYF
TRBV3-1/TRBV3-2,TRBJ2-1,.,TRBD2,TGTGCCAGCAGCTCCACAGCAGCGGGGGAAGACAATGAGCAGTTCTTC,CASSSTAAGEDNEQFF
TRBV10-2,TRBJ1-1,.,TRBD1,TGCGCCAGCAGTGAGTCGCATAGGACAGGGGGCGCCACTGAAGCTTTCTTT,CASSESHRTGGATEAFF
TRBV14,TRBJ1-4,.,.,TGTGCCAGCAGCCTGAAATGGGGAGCCCGTGAAAAACTGTTTTTT,CASSLKWGAREKLFF
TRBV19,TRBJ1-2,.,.,TGTGCCAGTAGTACCGCCGGGCAGGGGTATGGCTACACCTTC,CASSTAGQGYGYTF
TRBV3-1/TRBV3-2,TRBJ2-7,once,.,TGTGCCAGCAGCCAAGTCCCCCTTACGAGGCAGTACTTC,CASSQVPLTRQYF
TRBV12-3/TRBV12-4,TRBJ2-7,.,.,TGTGCCAGCAGTTTTTGGGGGCTCGAGCAGTACTTC,CASSFWGLEQYF
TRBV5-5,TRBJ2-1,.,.,TGTGCCAGCAGCTTGTATGAGCCCTCGGGGAATGAGCAGTTCTTC,CASSLYEPSGNEQFF
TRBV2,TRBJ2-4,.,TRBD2,TGTGCCAGCAGTTCAAGCGGGGGGGAGGGAGCCAAAAACATTCAGTACTTC,CASSSSGGEGAKNIQYF
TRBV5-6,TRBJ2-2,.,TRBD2,TGTGCCAGCAGTTACTTGGTAGCGGGGGCCGCGGGCTGGGAGCTGTTTTTT,CASSYLVAGAAGWELFF
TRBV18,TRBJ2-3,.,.,TGTGCCAGCTCACCACGGACAGGCACAGATACGCAGTATTTT,CASSPRTGTDTQYF
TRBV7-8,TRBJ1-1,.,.,TGTGCCAGCAGCTATACACAGGGCGTCACTGAAGCTTTCTTT,CASSYTQGVTEAFF
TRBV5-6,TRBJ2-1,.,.,TGTGCCAGCAGTCCCCCCCGGGGTTTATCCTACAATGAGCAGTTCTTC,CASSPPRGLSYNEQFF
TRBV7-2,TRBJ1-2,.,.,TGTGCCAGCAGCTTAGCCGTAGGGGGTCGCGGCTACACCTTC,CASSLAVGGRGYTF
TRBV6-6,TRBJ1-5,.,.,TGTGCCAGCAGTTACTCAGAGCAGGCAGCCCAGCATTTT,CASSYSEQAAQHF
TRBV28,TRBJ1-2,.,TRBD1,TGTGCCAGCAGTTTATCGGGGACAGCCTCTAACTATGGCTACACCTTC,CASSLSGTASNYGYTF
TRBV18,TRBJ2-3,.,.,TGTGCCAGCTCACCAGGATCCGGAGGAGATACGCAGTATTTT,CASSPGSGGDTQYF
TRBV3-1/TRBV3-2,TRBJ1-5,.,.,TGTGCCAGCAGCCGGTCGGGGAACAATCAGCCCCAGCATTTT,CASSRSGNNQPQHF
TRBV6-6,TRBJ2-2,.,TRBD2,TGTGCCAGCAGTTACTCAGGCGGGGGGCTTGTCGGGGAGCTGTTTTTT,CASSYSGGGLVGELFF
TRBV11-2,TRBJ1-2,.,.,TGTGCCAGCAGCTTACATGCCGGGGATCGGTCCTATGGCTACACCTTC,CASSLHAGDRSYGYTF
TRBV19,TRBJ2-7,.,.,TGTGCCAGTAGTTTGTGGCAGGGGCCTACCTACGAGCAGTACTTC,CASSLWQGPTYEQYF
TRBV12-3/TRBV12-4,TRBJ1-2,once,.,TGTGCCAGCAGTCGCGGGGGGGACTATGGCTACACCTTC,CASSRGGDYGYTF
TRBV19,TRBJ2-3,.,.,TGTGCCAGTAGTATAGCTCCAGGGACAGATACGCAGTATTTT,CASSIAPGTDTQYF
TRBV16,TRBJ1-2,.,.,TGTGCCAGCAGCCAGCAGGGTGCTAACTATGGCTACACCTTC,CASSQQGANYGYTF
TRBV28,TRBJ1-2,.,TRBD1,TGTGCCAGCGGTGAAGGGGGCTTCTATGGCTACACCTTC,CASGEGGFYGYTF
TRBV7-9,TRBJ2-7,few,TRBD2,TGTGCCAGCAGCCCACCGGGAGGCTCCTACGAGCAGTACTTC,CASSPPGGSYEQYF
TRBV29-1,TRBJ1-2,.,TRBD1,TGCAGCGTTGACGGACAGGGAGTTGGCTACACCTTC,CSVDGQGVGYTF
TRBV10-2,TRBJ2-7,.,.,TGCGCCAGCACCGAGTCGTACTACGAGCAGTACTTC,CASTESYYEQYF
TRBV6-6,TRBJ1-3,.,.,TGTGCCAGCAGTTACTGGCAGGTGCCGACTGGAAACACCATATATTTT,CASSYWQVPTGNTIYF
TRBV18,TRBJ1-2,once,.,TGTGCCAGCTCACCCAGTGTACGAGGGGACTCTGGCTACACCTTC,CASSPSVRGDSGYTF
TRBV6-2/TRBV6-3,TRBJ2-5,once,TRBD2,TGTGCCAGCAGTCAACGCTCGGGACTAGCGGGGAAGTACCAAGAGACCCAGTACTTC,CASSQRSGLAGKYQETQYF
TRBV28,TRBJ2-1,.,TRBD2,TGTGCCAGCAGCGCGGGGGACGAATCCTACAATGAGCAGTTCTTC,CASSAGDESYNEQFF
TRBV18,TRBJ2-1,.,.,TGTGCCAGCTCACCGAGCCTTAGGAGTAATGAGCAGTTCTTC,CASSPSLRSNEQFF
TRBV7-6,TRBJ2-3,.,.,TGTGCCAGCAGCAACGGAGATACGCAGTATTTT,CASSNGDTQYF
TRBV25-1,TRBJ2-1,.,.,TGTGCCAGCAGTGAACTTGAGAGAGCCCACCACAATGAGCAGTTCTTC,CASSELERAHHNEQFF
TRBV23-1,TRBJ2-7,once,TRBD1,TGCGCCAGCGTTGGGACAGCCTACGAGCAGTACTTC,CASVGTAYEQYF